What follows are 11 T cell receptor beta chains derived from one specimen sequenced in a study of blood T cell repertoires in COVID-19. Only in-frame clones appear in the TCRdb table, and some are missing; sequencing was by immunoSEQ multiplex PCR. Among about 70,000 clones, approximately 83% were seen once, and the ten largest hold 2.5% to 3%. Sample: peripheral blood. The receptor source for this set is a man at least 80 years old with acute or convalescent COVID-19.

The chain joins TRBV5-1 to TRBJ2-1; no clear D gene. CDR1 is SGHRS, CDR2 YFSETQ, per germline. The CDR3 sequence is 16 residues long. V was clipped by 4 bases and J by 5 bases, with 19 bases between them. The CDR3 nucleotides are TGCGCCAGCAGCCCCCAGACCGCCGCGGTGAACAATGAGCAGTTCTTC. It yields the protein CASSPQTAAVNNEQFF.

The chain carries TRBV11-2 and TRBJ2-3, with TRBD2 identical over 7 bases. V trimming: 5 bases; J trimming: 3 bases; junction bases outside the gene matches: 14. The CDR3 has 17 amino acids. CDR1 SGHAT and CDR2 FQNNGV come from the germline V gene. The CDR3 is CASSPLTRAGATDTQYF. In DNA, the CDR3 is TGTGCCAGCAGCCCCTTAACCCGGGCGGGAGCGACAGATACGCAGTATTTT.

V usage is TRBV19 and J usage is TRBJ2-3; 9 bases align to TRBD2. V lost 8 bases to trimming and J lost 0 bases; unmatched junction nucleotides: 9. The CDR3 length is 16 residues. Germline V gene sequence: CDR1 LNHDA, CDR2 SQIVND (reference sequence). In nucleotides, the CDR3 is TGTGCCAGTCGCTTAGCGGGAGTGCGTAGCACAGATACGCAGTATTTT. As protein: CASRLAGVRSTDTQYF.

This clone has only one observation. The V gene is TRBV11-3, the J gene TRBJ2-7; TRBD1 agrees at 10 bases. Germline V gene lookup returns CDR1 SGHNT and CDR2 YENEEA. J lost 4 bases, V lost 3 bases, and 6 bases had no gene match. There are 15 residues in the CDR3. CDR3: CASSFLGTGDYEQYF. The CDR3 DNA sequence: TGTGCCAGCAGCTTCCTAGGGACAGGGGATTACGAGCAGTACTTC.

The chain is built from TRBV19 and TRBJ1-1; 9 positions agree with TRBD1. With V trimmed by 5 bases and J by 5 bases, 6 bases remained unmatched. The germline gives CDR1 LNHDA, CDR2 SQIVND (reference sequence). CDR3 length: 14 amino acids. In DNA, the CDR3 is TGTGCCAGTAGTGCGACAGGGGGAGTAACTGAAGCTTTCTTT. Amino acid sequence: CASSATGGVTEAFF.

The CDR3 spells CASSRDRGYRANEKLFF. DNA of the CDR3: TGTGCCAGCAGCCGGGACAGGGGTTATAGAGCTAATGAAAAACTGTTTTTT. The chain recombines TRBV25-1 with TRBJ1-4; 10 bases map to TRBD1. Losses at the gene ends were 6 bases for V and 3 bases for J; bases not matched to a gene: 10. The germline V gene has CDR1 MGHDK and CDR2 SYGVNS. The CDR3 covers 17 residues.

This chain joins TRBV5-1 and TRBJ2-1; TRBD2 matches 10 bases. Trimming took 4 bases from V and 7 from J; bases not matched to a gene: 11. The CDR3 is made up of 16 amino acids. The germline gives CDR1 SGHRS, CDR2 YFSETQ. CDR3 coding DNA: TGCGCCAGCAGCGACATCAGCGGGAGGGCCGCAAATGAGCAGTTCTTC. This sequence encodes CASSDISGRAANEQFF.

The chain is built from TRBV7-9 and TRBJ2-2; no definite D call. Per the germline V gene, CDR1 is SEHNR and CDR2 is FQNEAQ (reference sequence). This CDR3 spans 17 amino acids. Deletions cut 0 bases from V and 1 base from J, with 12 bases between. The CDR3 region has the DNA TGTGCCAGCAGCTTAGCGCTGAATAGCTTGAACACCGGGGAGCTGTTTTTT. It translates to CASSLALNSLNTGELFF.

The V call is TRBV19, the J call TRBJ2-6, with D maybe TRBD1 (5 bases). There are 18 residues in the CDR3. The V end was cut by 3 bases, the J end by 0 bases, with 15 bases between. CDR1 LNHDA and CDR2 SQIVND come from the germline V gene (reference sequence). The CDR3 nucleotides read TGTGCCAGTAGTATTTTAGGCGGACATGCCTCTGGGGCCAACGTCCTGACTTTC. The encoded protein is CASSILGGHASGANVLTF.

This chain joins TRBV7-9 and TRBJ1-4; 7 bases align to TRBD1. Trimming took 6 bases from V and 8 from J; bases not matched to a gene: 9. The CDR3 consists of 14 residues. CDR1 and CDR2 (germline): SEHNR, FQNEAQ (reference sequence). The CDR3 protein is CASRPQGEREKLFF. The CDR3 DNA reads TGTGCCAGCAGACCCCAGGGGGAAAGGGAAAAACTGTTTTTT.

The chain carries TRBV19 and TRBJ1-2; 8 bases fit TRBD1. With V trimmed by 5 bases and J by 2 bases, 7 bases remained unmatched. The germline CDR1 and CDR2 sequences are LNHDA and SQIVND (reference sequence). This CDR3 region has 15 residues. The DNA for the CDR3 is TGTGCCAGTAGTTACTCTGACAGGGGCAACTATGGCTACACCTTC. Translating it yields CASSYSDRGNYGYTF.